These 8 T cell receptor beta chains share one sample of origin, sequenced in a study of metastatic and nonmetastatic thyroid tumors. With MiXCR, TCRdb reprocessed the PCR reads. Counted here are about 31,000 clones, around 20% occurring once; the ten biggest clones make up less than 25%. No treatment of any kind had been given to any patient before thyroid surgery. Sequencing was performed on blood. The origin of the receptors is a female donor with papillary thyroid cancer or a benign thyroid nodule (not recorded which). Some clones in this sample may be carry-over from other donors' samples.

On this clone: Germline is not matched at one junction end, which may reflect a read error. The V gene is TRBV4-1, the J gene TRBJ1-4; 7 nucleotides line up with TRBD1. The CDR3 runs to 17 residues. Germline CDR1 reads MGHRA; CDR2 reads YSYEKL. CDR3 nucleotides: TGCGCCAGCCGCCAGTCTACAGGGGCTCTGACTAATGAAAAACTGTTTTTT. The encoded protein is CASRQSTGALTNEKLFF.

In its sample, this clone was seen a few times. This chain joins TRBV20-1 and TRBJ1-1; D not certain. V was trimmed by 0 bases and J by 1 base, leaving 3 bases between them. The CDR3 has 12 residues. The germline V gene has CDR1 DFQATT and CDR2 SNEGSKA (reference sequence). DNA of the CDR3: TGCAGTGCTAGAGATGGGAACACTGAAGCTTTCTTT. Translation gives CSARDGNTEAFF.

Written as DNA, the CDR3 is TGTGCCAGCAGGCTGGTGGGGACTAGCGGGAGGGCCTCGTTCTTC. This sequence encodes CASRLVGTSGRASFF. The rearrangement joins TRBV12-3 or TRBV12-4 to TRBJ2-1; 16 bases map to TRBD2. V was clipped by 6 bases and J by 15 bases; unmatched bases: 11. The CDR3 spans 15 residues.

This clone was picked up many times. The gene calls are TRBV6-5 and TRBJ1-1; D gene uncertain. From germline, CDR1 is MNHEY and CDR2 SVGAGI. The CDR3 sequence is 14 residues long. Trimming stripped 3 bases from V and 0 bases from J, with 8 bases between. The CDR3 here is CASSYGRLNTEAFF. CDR3 in DNA: TGTGCCAGCAGTTATGGACGGCTGAACACTGAAGCTTTCTTT.

This clone is labeled medium-sized. The DNA for the CDR3 is TGTGCCAGCAGTTTGGGCGGGACGCAGGCGAGCGAGCAGTACTTC. It specifies CASSLGGTQASEQYF. The rearrangement uses TRBV12-3 or TRBV12-4 and TRBJ2-7, with D possibly matching TRBD2 (6 bases). V lost 3 bases, J lost 6 bases, and 18 bases lay in between. The CDR3 consists of 15 residues.

This clone was detected many times. J is TRBJ1-2 and V is TRBV12-5; D not certain. This CDR3 has 14 residues. V was cut by 0 bases and J by 8 bases, with 13 bases left in between. CDR1 and CDR2 (germline): LGHNT, FRNRAP. The CDR3 DNA is TGTGCTAGTGGTTTGGTATTAGGCCCGATCGGCTACACCTTC. This gives the protein CASGLVLGPIGYTF.

This clone was recorded at least ten times. The V and J genes are TRBV11-1 and TRBJ2-2, with 12 bases fitting TRBD1. The CDR3 totals 16 residues. Germline trimming cut 6 bases from V and 6 bases from J; bases unmatched to any gene: 8. Germline loops: CDR1 SGHAT, CDR2 FQDESV (reference sequence). CDR3 sequence reads: CASSSGTGGGPGELFF. CDR3 DNA: TGTGCCAGCAGTTCCGGGACAGGGGGCGGCCCCGGGGAGCTGTTTTTT.

This clone was picked up many times. This sequence joins TRBV6-1 and TRBJ1-5; D is uncertain. Trimming took off 7 bases at V and 0 bases at J, with 13 bases between the two ends. This CDR3 contains 15 residues. Looked up from germline, CDR1 is MNHNS and CDR2 is SASEGT. CDR3 loop: CASTKDQYSNQPQHF. In DNA, the CDR3 is TGTGCCAGCACCAAAGACCAATATAGCAATCAGCCCCAGCATTTT.